Listed below are T cell receptor beta chains from one sample, sequenced in a study of blood T cell repertoires in COVID-19. TCRdb keeps only in-frame clones here, not all; method: immunoSEQ multiplex PCR. Of 130,000 or so clones detected, roughly 79% appear once; the ten largest clones hold 10% to 14%. Sample: peripheral blood. These TCRs come from a human donor in a cohort sampled during active COVID-19. CDR3s leave out the opening cysteine and the closing phenylalanine or tryptophan.

v_gene: TRBV5-1
CDR3aa: ASSLGGGNTNYGYT

v_gene: TRBV7-9
CDR3aa: ASILSTGSGTEAF

v_gene: TRBV4-2
CDR3aa: ASSRKGQTNEKLF

v_gene: TRBV4-1
CDR3aa: ASSQDPRGLGRVGSPLH

v_gene: TRBV7-2
CDR3aa: ASSSGTGTYGYT

v_gene: TRBV30
CDR3aa: ACNRGQGNYGYT

v_gene: TRBV10-1
CDR3aa: ASSRAGDSSMLT

v_gene: TRBV3-1/TRBV3-2
CDR3aa: ASSQRAAARLTDTQY

v_gene: TRBV28
CDR3aa: ASSSGGNYYEQY

v_gene: TRBV30
CDR3aa: AWSSGGPGF

v_gene: TRBV5-1
CDR3aa: ASSSTGTDEKLF